The 26 T cell receptor beta chains given below trace back to one sample, sequenced in a study of cytomegalovirus exposure and HLA in healthy donors. Method: immunoSEQ multiplex PCR; TCRdb's copy keeps in-frame clones and lacks some. In the table there are some 190,000 clones, more than 75% of which are singletons. Sequences were obtained from PBMCs. The receptor set was obtained from a woman aged 18-29 years in good health and CMV-seronegative.

This chain connects TRBV9 to TRBJ2-4; 9 bases map to TRBD1. The CDR3 has 15 residues. V shed 4 bases and J 5 bases; nucleotides not matched to a gene: 7. Per the germline V gene, CDR1 is SGDLS and CDR2 is YYNGEE. This CDR3 is CASSPPGQGENIQYF. The CDR3 coding sequence is TGTGCCAGCAGCCCTCCGGGACAGGGAGAAAACATTCAGTACTTC.

This chain uses TRBV30 with TRBJ1-3; TRBD1 matches 7 bases. There are 13 residues in the CDR3. Looked up from germline, CDR1 is GTSNPN and CDR2 is SVGIG (reference sequence). The CDR3 here is CAGEQGRGNTIYF. DNA for the CDR3: TGTGCGGGGGAACAGGGGAGAGGAAACACCATATATTTT. Looking up the rest from reference TRBV30 and TRBJ1-3 gives the full variable domain: SQTIHQWPATLVQPVGSPLSLECTVEGTSNPNLYWYRQAAGRGLQLLFYSVGIGQISSEVPQNLSASRPQDRQFILSSKKLLLSDSGFYLCAGEQGRGNTIYFGEGSWLTVV.

The genes are TRBV5-1 and TRBJ1-5; a weak D match, TRBD1 (6 bases). V lost 0 bases and J 1 base, leaving 11 bases between the germline ends. The CDR3 totals 16 residues. The germline V gene encodes CDR1 SGHRS and CDR2 YFSETQ. The CDR3 protein is CASSLGTEPSNQPQHF. The CDR3 DNA sequence: TGCGCCAGCAGCTTGGGGACAGAACCAAGCAATCAGCCCCAGCATTTT.

The chain combines TRBV7-2 with TRBJ2-7, with 11 bases fitting TRBD1. This CDR3 is 17 amino acids long. The J segment lost 4 bases and the V segment lost 3 bases, leaving 11 bases of the junction unmatched. Germline V CDR1 and CDR2: SGHTA, FQGNSA. CDR3 residues: CASSFGVSGQGAYEQYF. CDR3 coding DNA: TGTGCCAGCAGCTTCGGCGTATCTGGACAGGGGGCTTACGAGCAGTACTTC.

The rearrangement links TRBV27 to TRBJ2-7; TRBD2 matches 11 bases. This CDR3 contains 15 residues. CDR1 MNHEY and CDR2 SMNVEV come from the germline V gene (reference sequence). V was pared by 7 bases and J by 5 bases, with 10 bases of the junction left unmatched. The CDR3 region has the DNA TGTGCCAGCAAACCTATAGCGGGGGGGCAAAACGAGCAGTACTTC. Encoded protein: CASKPIAGGQNEQYF.

This chain links TRBV5-1 with TRBJ2-5, with TRBD2 identical over 8 bases. V was pared by 0 bases and J by 1 base, with 5 bases of the junction left unmatched. The V gene's germline CDR1 is SGHRS and CDR2 YFSETQ. CDR3 length equals 16 residues. CDR3 sequence (DNA): TGCGCCAGCAGCTTGGCCGTGGCGGGAGGCCAAGAGACCCAGTACTTC. Residues: CASSLAVAGGQETQYF.

The rearrangement joins TRBV5-1 to TRBJ2-2; 7 nucleotides match TRBD2. The trim removed 4 bases at V and 0 bases at J, leaving 21 bases unmatched. Germline V gene lookup returns CDR1 SGHRS and CDR2 YFSETQ. The CDR3 spans 21 residues. This CDR3 is CASSSLMGGATRDSNTGELFF. The CDR3 DNA is TGCGCCAGCAGCAGTCTCATGGGAGGGGCAACCCGAGACTCGAACACCGGGGAGCTGTTTTTT.

The genes are TRBV7-9 and TRBJ1-5, with 9 bases identical to TRBD1. Looked up from germline, CDR1 is SEHNR and CDR2 is FQNEAQ (reference sequence). This CDR3 has 16 amino acids. The V segment lost 5 bases and the J segment 6 bases; nucleotides outside the gene matches: 11. The CDR3 loop reads CASSLGQGSFSQPQHF. CDR3 DNA sequence: TGTGCCAGCAGCCTGGGACAGGGTAGTTTTAGTCAGCCCCAGCATTTT.

The genes are TRBV19 and TRBJ2-7, with 9 bases lining up with TRBD2. The CDR3 runs 15 residues. Germline V lookup: CDR1 LNHDA, CDR2 SQIVND (reference sequence). The V and J ends lost 5 bases and 1 base, in that order; junction bases with no gene match: 6. The chain's CDR3 is CASSFSGSPSYEQYF. CDR3 DNA sequence: TGTGCCAGTAGTTTTAGCGGGAGTCCGTCCTACGAGCAGTACTTC.

V is TRBV18 and J is TRBJ1-5, with D tentatively TRBD1 (5 bases). Germline V gene data show CDR1 as KGHSH and CDR2 as LQKENI. The CDR3 consists of 14 residues. Trimming left V 6 bases short and J 0 bases short, with 9 bases between. In DNA form, the CDR3 reads TGTGCCAGCTCTGTGACAGATAGCAATCAGCCCCAGCATTTT. Translation: CASSVTDSNQPQHF. Using reference TRBV18 and TRBJ1-5 for the parts outside the CDR3, the full variable domain is NAGVMQNPRHLVRRRGQEARLRCSPMKGHSHVYWYRQLPEEGLKFMVYLQKENIIDESGMPKERFSAEFPKEGPSILRIQQVVRGDSAAYFCASSVTDSNQPQHFGDGTRLSIL.

CDR3 amino acids: CASIRPGGETQYF. In DNA, the CDR3 is TGTGCCAGCATTCGTCCCGGGGGGGAGACCCAGTACTTC. The V and J genes are TRBV2 and TRBJ2-5; 7 bases fit TRBD2. CDR3 length: 13 residues. Trimming removed 7 bases from V and 5 bases from J; junction bases left unmatched: 7. CDR1 and CDR2 from the germline V gene are SNHLY and FYNNEI. The complete variable domain, with remaining parts taken from reference TRBV2 and TRBJ2-5, reads EPEVTQTPSHQVTQMGQEVILRCVPISNHLYFYWYRQILGQKVEFLVSFYNNEISEKSEIFDDQFSVERPDGSNFTLKIRSTKLEDSAMYFCASIRPGGETQYFGPGTRLLVL.

The chain recombines TRBV18 with TRBJ2-7; 8 bases are a match to TRBD1. Germline trimming cut 6 bases from V and 2 bases from J; bases unmatched to any gene: 9. Per the germline V gene, CDR1 is KGHSH and CDR2 is LQKENI. The CDR3 totals 15 residues. The CDR3 sequence is CASSQNQGAAYEQYF. CDR3 DNA: TGTGCCAGCTCGCAAAATCAGGGGGCGGCCTACGAGCAGTACTTC. Filled out from reference TRBV18 and TRBJ2-7, the complete variable domain reads NAGVMQNPRHLVRRRGQEARLRCSPMKGHSHVYWYRQLPEEGLKFMVYLQKENIIDESGMPKERFSAEFPKEGPSILRIQQVVRGDSAAYFCASSQNQGAAYEQYFGPGTRLTVT.

The gene calls are TRBV5-1 and TRBJ1-2; D is possibly TRBD1 (5 bases). The CDR3 has 12 amino acids. The V end was cut by 5 bases, the J end by 4 bases, with 9 bases between. The V gene's germline CDR1 is SGHRS and CDR2 YFSETQ. CDR3 loop: CASRSGPYGYTF. The CDR3 bases are TGCGCCAGCAGATCAGGGCCCTATGGCTACACCTTC.

This clone was counted a few times. The V call is TRBV6-1, the J call TRBJ1-3, with 10 bases fitting TRBD1. J lost 3 bases, V lost 2 bases, and 1 base had no gene match. The germline V gene has CDR1 MNHNS and CDR2 SASEGT. The CDR3 runs to 15 residues. The CDR3 sequence: CASSEWDRGGNTIYF. The CDR3 nucleotides read TGTGCCAGCAGTGAATGGGACAGGGGTGGAAACACCATATATTTT.

The chain has TRBV11-3 and TRBJ2-1; 8 nucleotides align to TRBD2. V gave up 4 bases and J gave up 13 bases; unmatched junction bases: 6. The CDR3 loop spans 12 amino acids. Per germline, CDR1 SGHNT and CDR2 YENEEA. The CDR3 region is CASSYSGGAQFF. Written as DNA, the CDR3 is TGTGCCAGCAGCTACTCCGGGGGGGCTCAGTTCTTC.

This chain joins TRBV6-1 and TRBJ2-5; possible D gene TRBD1, 6 bases. Trimming removed 2 bases from V and 7 bases from J, with 14 bases in between. This CDR3 is 14 amino acids long. CDR1 is MNHNS, CDR2 SASEGT, per germline. CDR3 residues: CASSESVGAGTQYF. CDR3 nucleotide sequence: TGTGCCAGCAGTGAAAGTGTGGGGGCTGGGACCCAGTACTTC.

This sequence joins TRBV2 and TRBJ2-1; 9 bases agree with TRBD1. Germline CDR1 SNHLY, CDR2 FYNNEI. The CDR3 contains 15 residues. V was clipped by 7 bases and J by 4 bases; unmatched bases: 8. The CDR3 spells CASILRTGVYNEQFF. The DNA of the CDR3 is TGTGCCAGCATTCTAAGGACAGGGGTTTACAATGAGCAGTTCTTC.

CDR3 region: CASSEASVEKLFF. The CDR3 DNA sequence: TGTGCCAGCAGTGAAGCTAGTGTAGAAAAACTGTTTTTT. The chain is built from TRBV6-1 and TRBJ1-4; D is uncertain. The ends were cut back, 0 bases at V and 8 bases at J, with 7 bases in the middle. This CDR3 region has 13 residues. Germline loops: CDR1 MNHNS, CDR2 SASEGT.

J is TRBJ2-7 and V is TRBV5-1; 9 bases are a match to TRBD1. CDR3 size: 15 residues. Germline V CDR1 and CDR2: SGHRS, YFSETQ. Losses at the gene ends were 5 bases for V and 1 base for J; bases not matched to a gene: 7. As DNA, the CDR3 is TGCGCCAGCAGATCGGACAGGGGACGATCCTACGAGCAGTACTTC. Protein sequence: CASRSDRGRSYEQYF.

The rearrangement links TRBV11-3 to TRBJ2-2; TRBD2 aligns across 8 bases. The CDR3 runs to 16 residues. The trim removed 2 bases at V and 4 bases at J, leaving 6 bases unmatched. Germline V gene sequence: CDR1 SGHNT, CDR2 YENEEA. This CDR3 is CASSLSNGGATGELFF. The CDR3, as DNA: TGTGCCAGCAGCTTATCGAACGGGGGGGCCACCGGGGAGCTGTTTTTT.

The chain is built from TRBV19 and TRBJ2-7, with 7 bases fitting TRBD1. This CDR3 has 14 amino acids. Per the germline V gene, CDR1 is LNHDA and CDR2 is SQIVND (reference sequence). Trimming at V came to 4 bases and at J to 4 bases, leaving 7 bases not matched to a gene. CDR3 DNA sequence: TGTGCCAGTAGTAGACAGGGCTCGCGGTACGAGCAGTACTTC. Protein: CASSRQGSRYEQYF.

The CDR3: CSAIQGSYTGELFF. In nucleotides, the CDR3 is TGCAGCGCAATACAGGGGTCGTACACCGGGGAGCTGTTTTTT. This chain connects TRBV29-1 to TRBJ2-2; 7 nucleotides match TRBD1. The trim removed 7 bases at V and 3 bases at J, leaving 8 bases unmatched. From germline, CDR1 is SQVTM and CDR2 ANQGSEA. The CDR3 length is 14 residues.

This clone was seen just once. The CDR3 loop reads CASSTTRATGANVLTF. CDR3 DNA: TGTGCCAGCAGTACTACCAGGGCCACTGGGGCCAACGTCCTGACTTTC. The chain uses TRBV6-4 and TRBJ2-6; maybe TRBD1 (5 bases). V shed 5 bases and J shed 2 bases, with 13 bases lying between them. The CDR3 spans 16 residues. Germline loops: CDR1 MRHNA, CDR2 SNTAGT.

This clone appeared a single time. V usage is TRBV25-1 and J usage is TRBJ1-2; weak D call: TRBD1 (5 bases). Germline values: CDR1 MGHDK, CDR2 SYGVNS. V gave up 0 bases and J gave up 7 bases, with 12 bases separating them. CDR3 length equals 14 residues. CDR3 region: CASSEYLGTSGYTF. CDR3 bases: TGTGCCAGCAGTGAATATTTGGGGACTTCTGGCTACACCTTC.

The chain is built from TRBV6-1 and TRBJ2-4; D is unresolved. CDR1 is MNHNS and CDR2 is SASEGT in the germline V gene. Trimming removed 7 bases at V and 0 bases at J, with 7 bases between. This CDR3 has 13 amino acids. The chain's CDR3 is CASTGVAKNIQYF. The CDR3, as DNA: TGTGCCAGCACCGGAGTAGCCAAAAACATTCAGTACTTC.

This clone was observed a single time. V usage is TRBV29-1 and J usage is TRBJ2-1; tentative D call: TRBD1 (8 bases). Germline V lookup: CDR1 SQVTM, CDR2 ANQGSEA. There are 19 residues in the CDR3. V dropped 7 bases and J dropped 2 bases, with 30 bases sitting between them. The CDR3 nucleotides read TGCAGCGCCCGGAAGGGACAGGAGTCCACGGGGGGTGCCTACAATGAGCAGTTCTTC. Translation gives CSARKGQESTGGAYNEQFF.